This T cell receptor beta chain was found in a study of shared clonotypes between healthy human individuals. CD45RO-negative cells were positively selected for CCR7, leaving out terminally differentiated effector memory CD45RA+ cells. A remark on this clone: Its specificity is unknown.

V gave up 1 base and J gave up 15 bases; unmatched junction bases: 8. The CDR3 runs to 13 residues. The germline gives CDR1 SGHAT, CDR2 FQNNGV. Method: immunoSEQ multiplex PCR; TCRdb's copy keeps in-frame clones and lacks some. Among hundreds of thousands of clones listed, 96% were seen once. Broader study findings: The sharing of roughly 5% of naive CD4 clonotypes was seen across a few donors. Generally, estimated richness proved larger in naive subsets than it did in memory subsets.

This TCR was recovered from a young man in good health. The gene calls are TRBV11-2 and TRBJ2-1; 8 bases map to TRBD1. The sequenced sample was naive CD8+ T cells sorted from blood. This chain's CDR3 is CASSLVEDRAPFF. Here the CDR3 DNA reads TGTGCCAGCAGCTTAGTAGAGGACAGGGCTCCGTTCTTC.